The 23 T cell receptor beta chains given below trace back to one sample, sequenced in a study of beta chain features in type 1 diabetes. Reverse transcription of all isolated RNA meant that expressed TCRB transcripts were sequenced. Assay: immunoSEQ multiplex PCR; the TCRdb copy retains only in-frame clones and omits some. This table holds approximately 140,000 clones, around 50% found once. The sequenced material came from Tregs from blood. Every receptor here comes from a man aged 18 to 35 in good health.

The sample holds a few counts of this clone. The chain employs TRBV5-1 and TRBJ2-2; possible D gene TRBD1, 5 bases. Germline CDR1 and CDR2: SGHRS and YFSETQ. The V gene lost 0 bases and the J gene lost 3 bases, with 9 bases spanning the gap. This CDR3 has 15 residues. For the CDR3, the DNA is TGCGCCAGCAGCTTGGAGGGGCCGTACACCGGGGAGCTGTTTTTT. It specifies CASSLEGPYTGELFF.

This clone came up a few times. The CDR3 loop reads CASSILVRQFF. CDR3 DNA sequence: TGTGCCAGCAGTATACTAGTTAGGCAGTTCTTC. V and J are TRBV5-8 and TRBJ2-1, with D perhaps TRBD2 (5 bases). Germline loops: CDR1 SGHTS, CDR2 YDEGEE. The CDR3 contains 11 residues. Trimming removed 5 bases from V and 12 bases from J, with 12 bases in between.

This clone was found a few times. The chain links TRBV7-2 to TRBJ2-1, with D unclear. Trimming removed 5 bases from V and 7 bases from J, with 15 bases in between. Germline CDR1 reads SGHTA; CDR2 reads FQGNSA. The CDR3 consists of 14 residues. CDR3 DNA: TGTGCCAGCAGCCTCACGTCTCCCCGGAATGAGCAGTTCTTC. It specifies CASSLTSPRNEQFF.

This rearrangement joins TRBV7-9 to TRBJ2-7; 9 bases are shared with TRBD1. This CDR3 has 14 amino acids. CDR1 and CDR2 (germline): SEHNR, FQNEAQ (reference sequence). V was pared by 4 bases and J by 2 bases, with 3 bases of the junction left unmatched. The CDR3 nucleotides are TGTGCCAGCAGCTCACAGGGGGCCCCCTACGAGCAGTACTTC. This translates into CASSSQGAPYEQYF.

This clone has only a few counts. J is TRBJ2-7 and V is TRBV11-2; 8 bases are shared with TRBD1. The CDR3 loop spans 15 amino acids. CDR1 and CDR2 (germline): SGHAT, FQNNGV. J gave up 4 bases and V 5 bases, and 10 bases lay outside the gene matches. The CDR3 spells CASSPFWDRPYEQYF. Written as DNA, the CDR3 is TGTGCCAGCAGCCCATTCTGGGACAGGCCATACGAGCAGTACTTC.

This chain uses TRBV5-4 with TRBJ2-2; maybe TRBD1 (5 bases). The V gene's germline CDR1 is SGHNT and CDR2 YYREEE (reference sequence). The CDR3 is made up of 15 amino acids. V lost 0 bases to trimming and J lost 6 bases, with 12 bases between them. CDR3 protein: CASSLVGQGAGELFF. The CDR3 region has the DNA TGTGCCAGCAGCTTGGTCGGCCAGGGTGCCGGGGAGCTGTTTTTT.

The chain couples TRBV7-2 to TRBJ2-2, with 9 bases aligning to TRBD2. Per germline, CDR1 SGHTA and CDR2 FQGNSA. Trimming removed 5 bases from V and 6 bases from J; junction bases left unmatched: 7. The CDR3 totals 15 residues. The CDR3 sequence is CASSQGLAVAGELFF. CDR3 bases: TGTGCCAGCAGCCAGGGACTAGCTGTCGCCGGGGAGCTGTTTTTT.

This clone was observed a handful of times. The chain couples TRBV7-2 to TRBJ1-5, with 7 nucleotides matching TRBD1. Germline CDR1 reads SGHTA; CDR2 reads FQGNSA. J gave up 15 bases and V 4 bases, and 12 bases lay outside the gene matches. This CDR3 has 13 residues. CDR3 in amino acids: CASSSYLQGWLHF. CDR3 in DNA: TGTGCCAGCAGCTCCTACTTACAGGGGTGGTTGCATTTT.

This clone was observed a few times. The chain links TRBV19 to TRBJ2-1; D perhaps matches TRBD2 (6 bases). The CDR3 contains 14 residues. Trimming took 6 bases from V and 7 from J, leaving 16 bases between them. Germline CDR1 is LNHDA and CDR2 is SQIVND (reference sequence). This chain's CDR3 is CASRVGGRRNEQFF. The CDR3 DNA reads TGTGCCAGTAGGGTCGGAGGGCGGAGGAATGAGCAGTTCTTC.

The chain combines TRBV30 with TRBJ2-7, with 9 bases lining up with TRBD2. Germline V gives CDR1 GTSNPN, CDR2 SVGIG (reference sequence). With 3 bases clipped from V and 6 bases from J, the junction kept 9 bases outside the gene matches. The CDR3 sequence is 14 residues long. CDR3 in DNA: TGTGCCTGGAGGCGCGGCGGGAGGGCCTCCGAGCAGTACTTC. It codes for CAWRRGGRASEQYF.

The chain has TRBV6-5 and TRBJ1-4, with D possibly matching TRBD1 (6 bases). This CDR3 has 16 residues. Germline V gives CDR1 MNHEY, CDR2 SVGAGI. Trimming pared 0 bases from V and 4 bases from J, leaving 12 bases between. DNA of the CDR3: TGTGCCAGCAGTTACTCGGGGGGGGCAGGTAATGAAAAACTGTTTTTT. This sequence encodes CASSYSGGAGNEKLFF.

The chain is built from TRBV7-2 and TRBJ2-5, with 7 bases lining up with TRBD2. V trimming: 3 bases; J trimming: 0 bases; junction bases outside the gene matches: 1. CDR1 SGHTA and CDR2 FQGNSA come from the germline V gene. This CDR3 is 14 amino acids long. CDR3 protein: CASSFLADQETQYF. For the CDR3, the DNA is TGTGCCAGCAGCTTTCTAGCGGACCAAGAGACCCAGTACTTC.

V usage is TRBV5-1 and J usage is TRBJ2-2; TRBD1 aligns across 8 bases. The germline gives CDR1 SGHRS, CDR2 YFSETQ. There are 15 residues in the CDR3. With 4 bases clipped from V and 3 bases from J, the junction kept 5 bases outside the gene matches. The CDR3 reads CASSPRTGYTGELFF. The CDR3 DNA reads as TGCGCCAGCAGCCCGAGGACAGGGTACACCGGGGAGCTGTTTTTT. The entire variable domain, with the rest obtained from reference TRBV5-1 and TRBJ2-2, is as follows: KAGVTQTPRYLIKTRGQQVTLSCSPISGHRSVSWYQQTPGQGLQFLFEYFSETQRNKGNFPGRFSGRQFSNSRSEMNVSTLELGDSALYLCASSPRTGYTGELFFGEGSRLTVL.

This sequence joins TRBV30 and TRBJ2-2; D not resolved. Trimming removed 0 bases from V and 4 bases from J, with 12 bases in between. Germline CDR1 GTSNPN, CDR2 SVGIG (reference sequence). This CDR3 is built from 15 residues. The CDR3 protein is CAWSVRLEGTGELFF. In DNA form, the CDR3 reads TGTGCCTGGAGTGTACGGCTAGAAGGCACCGGGGAGCTGTTTTTT.

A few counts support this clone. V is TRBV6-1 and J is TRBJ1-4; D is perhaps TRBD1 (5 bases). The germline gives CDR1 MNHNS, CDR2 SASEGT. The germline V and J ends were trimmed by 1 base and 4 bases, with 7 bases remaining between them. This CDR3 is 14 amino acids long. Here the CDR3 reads CASSEGQYNEKLFF. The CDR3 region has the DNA TGTGCCAGCAGTGAAGGACAGTATAATGAAAAACTGTTTTTT.

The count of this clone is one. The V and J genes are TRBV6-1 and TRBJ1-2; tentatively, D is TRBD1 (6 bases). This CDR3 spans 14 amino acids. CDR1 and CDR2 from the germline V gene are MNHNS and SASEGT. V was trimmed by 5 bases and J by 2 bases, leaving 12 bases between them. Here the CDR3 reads CASSRQALNYGYTF. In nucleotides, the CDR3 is TGTGCCAGCAGTCGACAGGCCCTCAACTATGGCTACACCTTC.

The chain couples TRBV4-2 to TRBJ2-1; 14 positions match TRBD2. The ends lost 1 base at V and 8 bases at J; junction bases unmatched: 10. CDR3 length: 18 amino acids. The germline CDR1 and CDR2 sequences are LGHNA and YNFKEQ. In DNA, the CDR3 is TGTGCCAGCAGCCAAGTTCGGATTGGGACTAGCGGGAGTGATGAGCAGTTCTTC. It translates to CASSQVRIGTSGSDEQFF.

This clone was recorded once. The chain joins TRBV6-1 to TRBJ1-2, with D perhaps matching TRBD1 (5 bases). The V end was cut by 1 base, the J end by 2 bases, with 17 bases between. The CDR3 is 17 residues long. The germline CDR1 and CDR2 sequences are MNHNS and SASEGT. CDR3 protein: CASSEERGAGWNYGYTF. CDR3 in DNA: TGTGCCAGCAGTGAAGAAAGAGGGGCGGGGTGGAACTATGGCTACACCTTC.

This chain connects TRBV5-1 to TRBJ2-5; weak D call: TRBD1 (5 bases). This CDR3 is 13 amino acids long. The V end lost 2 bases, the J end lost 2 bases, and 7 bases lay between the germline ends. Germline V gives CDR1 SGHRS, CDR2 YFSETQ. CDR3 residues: CASSFAGQETQYF. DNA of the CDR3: TGCGCCAGCAGCTTTGCAGGGCAAGAGACCCAGTACTTC.

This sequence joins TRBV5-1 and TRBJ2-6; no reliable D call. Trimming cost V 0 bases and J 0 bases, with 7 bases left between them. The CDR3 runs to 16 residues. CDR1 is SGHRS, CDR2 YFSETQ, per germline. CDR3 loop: CASSLGHTSGANVLTF. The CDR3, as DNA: TGCGCCAGCAGCTTGGGGCACACCTCTGGGGCCAACGTCCTGACTTTC.

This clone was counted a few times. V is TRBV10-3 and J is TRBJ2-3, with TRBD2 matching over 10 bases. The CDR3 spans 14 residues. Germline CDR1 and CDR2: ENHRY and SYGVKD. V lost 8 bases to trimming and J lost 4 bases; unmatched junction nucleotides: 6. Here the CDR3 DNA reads TGTGCCATCGGAACTAGCGGGGATGCAGATACGCAGTATTTT. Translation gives CAIGTSGDADTQYF.

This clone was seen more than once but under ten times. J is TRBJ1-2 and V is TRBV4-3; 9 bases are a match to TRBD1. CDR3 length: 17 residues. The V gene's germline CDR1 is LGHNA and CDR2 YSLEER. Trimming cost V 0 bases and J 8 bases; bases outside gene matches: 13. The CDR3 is CASSQDYRDRDLGGYTF. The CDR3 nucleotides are TGCGCCAGCAGCCAAGATTACCGGGACAGGGACTTGGGAGGCTACACCTTC.

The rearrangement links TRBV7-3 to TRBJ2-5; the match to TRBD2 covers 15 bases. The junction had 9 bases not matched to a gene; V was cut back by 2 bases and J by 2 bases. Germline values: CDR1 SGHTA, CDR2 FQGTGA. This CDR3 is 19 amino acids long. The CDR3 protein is CASSLFGLAGGVIQETQYF. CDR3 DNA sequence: TGTGCCAGCAGCTTATTTGGACTAGCGGGGGGGGTCATTCAAGAGACCCAGTACTTC. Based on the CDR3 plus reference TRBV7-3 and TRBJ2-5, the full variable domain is GAGVSQTPSNKVTEKGKYVELRCDPISGHTALYWYRQSLGQGPEFLIYFQGTGAADDSGLPNDRFFAVRPEGSVSTLKIQRTERGDSAVYLCASSLFGLAGGVIQETQYFGPGTRLLVL.